The sequence of this T cell receptor beta chain was determined in a study of cytomegalovirus exposure and HLA in healthy donors. Study summary: Samples from HLA-typed donors yielded some 85 million unique TCRs in an early data release.

The study ran its PCR with 60 Vbeta and 13 Jbeta primers. Profiling relied on immunoSEQ multiplex PCR, and the TCRdb table lists in-frame clones only, not all of them. The sample carries some 79,000 clones, 63% recorded once. As regards this clone: What it recognizes is unknown.

Points from the study as a whole: Analyses of presence and absence presupposed an approximately uniform sequencing depth across donors. The authors enumerated 150 to 200 TCR beta chains as linked to cytomegalovirus. As a later analysis revealed, the rate of TCR association differed by HLA locus, with DRB1 most and HLA-C fewest.

CDR3 length: 16 amino acids. Trimming cost V 0 bases and J 0 bases, with 9 bases left between them. CDR1 is LNHNV, CDR2 YYDKDF, per germline (reference sequence). The chain links TRBV15 to TRBJ1-3, with D hard to call. This sequence was found in a woman aged 40 to 50 in good health and CMV-seropositive. Specimen: PBMCs. DNA of the CDR3: TGTGCCACCAGCAGAGAGAACAGCCTCTCTGGAAACACCATATATTTT. Residues: CATSRENSLSGNTIYF. Combining the CDR3 with reference TRBV15 and TRBJ1-3 gives the whole variable domain DAMVIQNPRYQVTQFGKPVTLSCSQTLNHNVMYWYQQKSSQAPKLLFHYYDKDFNNEADTPDNFQSRRPNTSFCFLDIRSPGLGDTAMYLCATSRENSLSGNTIYFGEGSWLTVV.